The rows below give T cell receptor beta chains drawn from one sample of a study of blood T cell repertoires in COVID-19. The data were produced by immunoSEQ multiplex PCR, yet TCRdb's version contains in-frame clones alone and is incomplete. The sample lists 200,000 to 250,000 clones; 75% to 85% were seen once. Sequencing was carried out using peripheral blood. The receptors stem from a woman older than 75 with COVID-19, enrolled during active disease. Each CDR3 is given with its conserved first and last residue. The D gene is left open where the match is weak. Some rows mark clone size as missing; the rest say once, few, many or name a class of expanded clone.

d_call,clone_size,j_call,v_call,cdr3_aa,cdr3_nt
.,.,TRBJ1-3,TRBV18,CASSPSGTLGNTIYF,TGTGCCAGCTCACCTTCCGGGACACTTGGAAACACCATATATTTT
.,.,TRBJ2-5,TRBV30,CAWSVLILRPGETQYF,TGTGCCTGGAGTGTACTCATACTCCGGCCCGGGGAGACCCAGTACTTC
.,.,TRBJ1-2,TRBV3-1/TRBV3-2,CASSPGQVSGYTF,TGTGCCAGCAGCCCAGGGCAGGTCTCCGGCTACACCTTC
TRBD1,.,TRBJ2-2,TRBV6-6,CASSFGTGPGELFF,TGTGCCAGCAGTTTCGGGACAGGGCCCGGGGAGCTGTTTTTT
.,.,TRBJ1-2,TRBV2,CASRQGHGYTF,TGTGCCAGCAGACAGGGCCATGGCTACACCTTC
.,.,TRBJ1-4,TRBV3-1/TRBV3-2,CASSPLGEKLFF,TGTGCCAGCAGCCCACTCGGGGAAAAACTGTTTTTT
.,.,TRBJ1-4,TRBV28,CASTRQNNEKLFF,TGTGCCAGCACCCGCCAGAATAATGAAAAACTGTTTTTT
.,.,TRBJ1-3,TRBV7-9,CASSRATGSGNTIYF,TGTGCCAGCAGCCGAGCCACCGGCTCTGGAAACACCATATATTTT
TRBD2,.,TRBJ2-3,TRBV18,CASSPRLAVTDTQYF,TGTGCCAGCTCACCTAGGCTAGCGGTCACAGATACGCAGTATTTT
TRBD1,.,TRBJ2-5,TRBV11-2,CASSPGQGQETQYF,TGTGCCAGCAGTCCTGGACAGGGCCAAGAGACCCAGTACTTC
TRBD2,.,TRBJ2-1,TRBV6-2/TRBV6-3,CASSLLAPSYNEQFF,TGTGCCAGCAGCCTACTAGCGCCCTCCTACAATGAGCAGTTCTTC
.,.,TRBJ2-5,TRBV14,CASSQDKLRGETQYF,TGTGCCAGCAGCCAAGATAAGCTCAGAGGGGAGACCCAGTACTTC
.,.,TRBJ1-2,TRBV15,CATSEALYGYTF,TGTGCCACCAGCGAGGCACTCTATGGCTACACCTTC
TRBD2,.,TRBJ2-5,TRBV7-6,CASSQLYQRGGGTQYF,TGTGCCAGCAGCCAACTCTACCAGCGGGGGGGCGGGACCCAGTACTTC
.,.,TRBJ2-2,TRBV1,CTSSHRRTGVRHTGELFF,TGCACCAGCAGCCATCGTCGGACAGGGGTAAGGCACACCGGGGAGCTGTTTTTT
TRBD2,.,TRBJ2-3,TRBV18,CASSQSGGRTDTQYF,TGTGCCAGCTCACAGAGCGGGGGCCGCACAGATACGCAGTATTTT
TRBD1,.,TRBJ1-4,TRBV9,CASSVGTGGNEKLFF,TGTGCCAGCAGCGTAGGAACAGGGGGCAATGAAAAACTGTTTTTT
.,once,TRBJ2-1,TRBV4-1,CASTPGATSNEQFF,TGCGCCAGCACTCCAGGGGCAACTTCGAATGAGCAGTTCTTC
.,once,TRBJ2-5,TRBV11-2,CASSLIGRRQETQYF,TGTGCCAGCAGCTTAATCGGAAGGAGACAAGAGACCCAGTACTTC
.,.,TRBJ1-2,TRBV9,CASSADGTYGYTF,TGTGCCAGCAGCGCAGATGGTACCTATGGCTACACCTTC
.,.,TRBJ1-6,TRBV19,CASTGTNNSPLHF,TGTGCCAGTACCGGGACAAATAATTCACCCCTCCACTTT
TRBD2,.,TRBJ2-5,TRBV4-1,CASSQHGLPGGTQYF,TGCGCCAGCAGCCAACACGGACTCCCGGGGGGGACCCAGTACTTC
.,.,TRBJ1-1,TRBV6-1,CASSEDRANTEAFF,TGTGCCAGCAGTGAAGACAGGGCGAACACTGAAGCTTTCTTT
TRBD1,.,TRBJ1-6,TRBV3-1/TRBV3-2,CASKGTGGSPLHF,TGTGCCAGCAAAGGGACAGGGGGTTCACCCCTCCACTTT
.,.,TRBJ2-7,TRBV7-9,CASSLTRYEQYF,TGTGCCAGCAGCTTAACAAGATACGAGCAGTACTTC
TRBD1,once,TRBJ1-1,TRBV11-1,CASSLPGTGPIEAFF,TGTGCCAGCAGCTTACCCGGGACAGGCCCTATTGAAGCTTTCTTT
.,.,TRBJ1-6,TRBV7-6,CASSLRDGSYNSPLHF,TGTGCCAGCAGCCTCCGGGATGGCTCCTATAATTCACCCCTCCACTTT
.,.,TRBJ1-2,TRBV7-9,CASSSRGDYGYTF,TGTGCCAGCAGCTCCAGGGGAGACTATGGCTACACCTTC
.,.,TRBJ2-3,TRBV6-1,CASNEGGGTDTQYF,TGTGCCAGCAATGAAGGGGGGGGCACAGATACGCAGTATTTT
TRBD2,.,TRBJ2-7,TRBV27,CASRPSGAYEQYF,TGTGCCAGCAGGCCTAGCGGGGCCTACGAGCAGTACTTC
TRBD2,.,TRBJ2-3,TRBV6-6,CASSPGTSGSYRGTDTQYF,TGTGCCAGCAGTCCCGGGACTAGCGGGAGTTACCGAGGGACAGATACGCAGTATTTT
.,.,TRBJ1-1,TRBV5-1,CASSVSGIIPYARTEAFF,TGCGCCAGCAGCGTTAGCGGCATTATCCCTTACGCGCGGACTGAAGCTTTCTTT
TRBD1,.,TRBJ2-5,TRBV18,CASSPGTGGAETQYF,TGTGCCAGCTCACCTGGGACAGGCGGTGCCGAGACCCAGTACTTC
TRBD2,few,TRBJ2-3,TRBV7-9,CASFQTSGVTDTQYF,TGTGCCAGCTTCCAGACTAGCGGGGTCACAGATACGCAGTATTTT
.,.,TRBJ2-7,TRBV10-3,CAISERGGLYEQYF,TGTGCCATCAGTGAAAGGGGGGGCCTCTACGAGCAGTACTTC
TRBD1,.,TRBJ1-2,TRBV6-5,CASSPGGTYGYTF,TGTGCCAGCAGTCCAGGGGGTACCTATGGCTACACCTTC
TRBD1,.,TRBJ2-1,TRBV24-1,CATSDPSGGRYNEQFF,TGTGCCACCAGTGATCCTTCAGGGGGCAGGTACAATGAGCAGTTCTTC
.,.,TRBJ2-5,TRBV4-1,CASSQPGGETQYF,TGCGCCAGCAGCCAACCTGGGGGGGAGACCCAGTACTTC
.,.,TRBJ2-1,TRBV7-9,CASSLAGSSNNEQFF,TGTGCCAGCAGCTTAGCCGGGAGCTCTAACAATGAGCAGTTCTTC
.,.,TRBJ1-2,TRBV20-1,CSARTVDGYTF,TGCAGTGCTCGGACAGTCGATGGCTACACCTTC
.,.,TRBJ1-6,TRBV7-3,CASSLTQGANSPLHF,TGTGCCAGCAGCTTAACACAGGGAGCTAATTCACCCCTCCACTTT
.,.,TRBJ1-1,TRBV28,CASSFSVIPFF,TGTGCCAGCAGTTTCTCCGTTATTCCCTTCTTT
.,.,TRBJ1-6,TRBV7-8,CASSLRENSPLHF,TGTGCCAGCAGCCTTCGCGAGAATTCACCCCTCCACTTT
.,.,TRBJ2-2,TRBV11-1,CASSLARDTGELFF,TGTGCCAGCAGCTTAGCGCGAGACACCGGGGAGCTGTTTTTT
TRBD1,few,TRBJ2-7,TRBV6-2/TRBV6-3,CASSRQQGNYEQYF,TGTGCCAGCAGCAGACAACAGGGGAACTACGAGCAGTACTTC
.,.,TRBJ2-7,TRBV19,CASSIGRRGEQYF,TGTGCCAGTAGTATTGGACGGAGGGGCGAGCAGTACTTC
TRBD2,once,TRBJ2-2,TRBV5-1,CASSGTLAANTGELFF,TGCGCCAGCAGCGGGACCCTAGCGGCGAACACCGGGGAGCTGTTTTTT
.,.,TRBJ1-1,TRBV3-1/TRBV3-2,CASSHSIPYPEAFF,TGTGCCAGCAGCCACTCTATACCGTACCCTGAAGCTTTCTTT
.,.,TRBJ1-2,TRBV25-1,CASSDTRYGYTF,TGTGCCAGCAGTGATACCAGATATGGCTACACCTTC
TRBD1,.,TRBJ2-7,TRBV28,CASSFVPGQPSYEQYF,TGTGCCAGCAGTTTTGTACCGGGACAGCCTTCCTACGAGCAGTACTTC